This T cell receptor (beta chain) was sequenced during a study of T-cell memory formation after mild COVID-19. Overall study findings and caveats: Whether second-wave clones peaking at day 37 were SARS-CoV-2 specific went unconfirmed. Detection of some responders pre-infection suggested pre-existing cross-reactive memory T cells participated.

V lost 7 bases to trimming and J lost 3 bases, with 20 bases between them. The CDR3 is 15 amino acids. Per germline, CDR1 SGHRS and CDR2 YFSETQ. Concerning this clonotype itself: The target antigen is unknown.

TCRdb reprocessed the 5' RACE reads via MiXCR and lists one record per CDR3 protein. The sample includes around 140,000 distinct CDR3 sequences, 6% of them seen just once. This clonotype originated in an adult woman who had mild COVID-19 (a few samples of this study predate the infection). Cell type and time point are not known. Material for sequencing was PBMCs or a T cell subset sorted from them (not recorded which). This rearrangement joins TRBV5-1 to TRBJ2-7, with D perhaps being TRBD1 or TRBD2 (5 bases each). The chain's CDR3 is CASALGTRGIYEQYF. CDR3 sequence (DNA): TGCGCCAGCGCGTTAGGGACGAGGGGAATCTACGAGCAGTACTTC.